This entry features one T cell receptor (beta chain) sequence. This sample was taken from a study of blood T cell repertoires in COVID-19. The data were produced by immunoSEQ multiplex PCR, yet TCRdb's version contains in-frame clones alone and is incomplete. The repertoire holds fewer than 100,000 clones, 86% seen once, with approximately 15% in the top ten. The sequenced sample was peripheral blood. The receptor was derived from a man older than 75 in a cohort sampled during active COVID-19.

The CDR3 DNA reads as TGCAGCGTTGAAGAGGGCGGGCGGGGTGGCTACACCTTC. Encoded protein: CSVEEGGRGGYTF. This chain joins TRBV29-1 and TRBJ1-2; D is ambiguous. V lost 0 bases and J lost 7, with 12 bases in between. CDR3 length: 13 residues. Germline lookup yields CDR1 SQVTM and CDR2 ANQGSEA.